This TCR beta chain was sequenced for a study of shared clonotypes between healthy human individuals. Study results and caveats: The naive CD4 repertoires of a handful of donors were compared, and approximately 4.7% of clonotypes were shared. The authors sampled blood alone, and tissue repertoires likely differ. Estimated clonotype richness was generally higher in naive than memory subsets.

Trimming took 0 bases from V and 10 from J; bases not matched to a gene: 6. Germline V gives CDR1 SGHRS, CDR2 YFSETQ. This CDR3 has 14 residues. Here immunoSEQ multiplex PCR was the method, and the copy in TCRdb shows in-frame clones only, minus some. The table lists over a million clones, around 98.5% of them singletons. A word on this clone: The antigen remains undetermined.

The sample comprised naive CD4+ T cells sorted from blood. Subset here: CD45RA+ positively selected. The clonotype originates from a young man in good health. The rearrangement uses TRBV5-1 and TRBJ1-1; 10 bases map to TRBD1. CDR3 in amino acids: CASSLGGTGDGAFF. CDR3 DNA sequence: TGCGCCAGCAGCTTGGGTGGGACAGGGGACGGAGCTTTCTTT.